This T cell receptor (beta chain) was obtained from a study of cytotoxic CD8 clonotypes in ibrutinib-treated CLL. About the research overall: Among the samples, the mean was roughly 240,000 productive templates and fewer than 95,000 productive rearrangements.

The CDR3 length is 13 residues. Trimming left V 5 bases short and J 4 bases short, with 13 bases between. The germline V gene has CDR1 SGHNT and CDR2 YYREEE (reference sequence). Comment on this clone: Its target is unknown.

Study-wide results and caveats: Circulating CD8+ T-cell counts were tracked by baseline clonality, which exceeded that of age-matched healthy donors. Clonality climbed at ibrutinib response, then dropped toward baseline at progression.

Data came from immunoSEQ multiplex PCR; TCRdb stores just in-frame clones and leaves some out. Counted here are 55,000 to 60,000 clones, approximately 54% occurring once; the ten biggest clones make up 20% to 30%. The starting material was PBMCs, obtained at disease progression, from a patient treated with ibrutinib. The chain has TRBV5-4 and TRBJ2-7; D perhaps matches TRBD1 (5 bases). This receptor was obtained from a human donor with chronic lymphocytic leukemia. In nucleotides, the CDR3 is TGTGCCAGCAGTTCCTGCAGGGTTTACGAGCAGTACTTC. This translates into CASSSCRVYEQYF.